This is a list of T cell receptor beta chains from one sample in a study of shared T cell receptors in the human thymus. TCRdb keeps only in-frame clones here, not all; method: immunoSEQ multiplex PCR. The sample contains 550,000 to 800,000 clones, 70% to 90% of which appear only once. These data were also reused for a study on human thymus T cells.

Sequenced sample: thymocytes. All receptors come from a girl younger than two with a congenital heart defect. The CDR3 runs from the conserved cysteine through the conserved F or W. D genes are given only for firm matches. Clone sizes are given selectively: once, few, many, or a class where the clone is expanded.

clone size	J gene	V gene	D gene	CDR3 protein	CDR3 DNA
-	TRBJ1-2	TRBV7-9	-	CASSLVRGASYGYTF	TGTGCCAGCAGCTTAGTCAGGGGAGCTTCCTATGGCTACACCTTC
-	TRBJ2-1	TRBV27	TRBD1	CASSCPTGVRNFNEQFF	TGTGCCAGCAGTTGCCCGACAGGGGTGAGAAATTTCAATGAGCAGTTCTTC
-	TRBJ2-3	TRBV5-4	-	CASSFMTDTQYF	TGTGCCAGCAGCTTTATGACAGATACGCAGTATTTT
-	TRBJ2-6	TRBV28	TRBD1	CASSPTGSGANVLTF	TGTGCCAGCAGTCCGACAGGGTCTGGGGCCAACGTCCTGACTTTC
-	TRBJ1-1	TRBV5-1	-	CASSVKLNTEAFF	TGCGCCAGCAGTGTAAAGCTGAACACTGAAGCTTTCTTT
-	TRBJ2-3	TRBV4-1	-	CASSQGPGLPEDTQYF	TGCGCCAGCAGCCAAGGCCCCGGACTACCCGAAGATACGCAGTATTTT
-	TRBJ2-5	TRBV28	-	CASSLPRVETQYF	TGTGCCAGCAGTTTACCCCGGGTTGAGACCCAGTACTTC
once	TRBJ2-7	TRBV28	-	CASSFVGRQRAAFPYEQYF	TGTGCCAGCAGTTTCGTGGGCAGACAGCGGGCGGCATTTCCCTACGAGCAGTACTTC
-	TRBJ1-2	TRBV5-6	TRBD1	CASSLAGDRGFYGYTF	TGTGCCAGCAGCTTGGCAGGGGACAGGGGATTCTATGGCTACACCTTC
-	TRBJ2-5	TRBV5-1	-	CASSQDGYQETQYF	TGCGCCAGCAGCCAAGACGGGTACCAAGAGACCCAGTACTTC
-	TRBJ1-5	TRBV11-2	TRBD1	CASSPGQGWSNQPQHF	TGTGCCAGCAGTCCGGGACAGGGTTGGAGCAATCAGCCCCAGCATTTT
few	TRBJ1-2	TRBV6-5	TRBD1	CASSYQQGSYGYTF	TGTGCCAGCAGTTACCAACAGGGGAGCTATGGCTACACCTTC
-	TRBJ2-7	TRBV7-2	-	CASPYPRTEALYF	TGTGCCAGCCCATACCCGAGGACGGAGGCTTTGTACTTC
once	TRBJ1-2	TRBV28	-	CASSLYTQYGYTF	TGTGCCAGCAGTTTATACACACAGTATGGCTACACCTTC
-	TRBJ2-4	TRBV5-4	TRBD1	CASSSETGELADIQYF	TGTGCCAGCAGCTCGGAGACAGGGGAACTAGCAGACATTCAGTACTTC
-	TRBJ1-1	TRBV7-6	TRBD1	CASSLAVARGKRAGAFF	TGTGCCAGCAGCTTAGCTGTTGCCAGGGGGAAAAGGGCAGGAGCTTTCTTT
-	TRBJ2-5	TRBV5-1	TRBD2	CASSILAGGGETQYF	TGCGCCAGCAGCATTCTAGCGGGGGGCGGGGAGACCCAGTACTTC
-	TRBJ1-2	TRBV4-1	-	CASSQDPAENYGYTF	TGCGCCAGCAGCCAAGATCCGGCGGAAAACTATGGCTACACCTTC
-	TRBJ1-2	TRBV7-2	-	CASSQRTTQPTSNYGYTF	TGTGCCAGCAGCCAACGTACGACTCAACCCACTTCTAACTATGGCTACACCTTC
-	TRBJ2-1	TRBV30	TRBD2	CAWSARLAGGNEQFF	TGTGCCTGGAGTGCCCGACTAGCGGGGGGAAATGAGCAGTTCTTC
-	TRBJ1-3	TRBV18	-	CASSPRGYGNTIYF	TGTGCCAGCTCCCCCCGGGGATACGGAAACACCATATATTTT
-	TRBJ1-2	TRBV19	TRBD1	CASGTGLFYYGYTF	TGTGCCAGTGGGACAGGGCTTTTTTACTATGGCTACACCTTC
-	TRBJ2-6	TRBV28	-	CASSPDRPSGANVLTF	TGTGCCAGCAGCCCCGACAGGCCCTCTGGGGCCAACGTCCTGACTTTC
-	TRBJ1-2	TRBV19	-	CASINRVRSRADGYTF	TGTGCCAGTATCAACAGGGTGCGAAGTCGGGCCGATGGCTACACCTTC
-	TRBJ1-1	TRBV5-6	-	CASSPPKGRGFF	TGTGCCAGCAGCCCCCCGAAGGGTCGGGGTTTCTTT
-	TRBJ1-6	TRBV2	-	CASRGRAGLGSPLHF	TGTGCCAGCAGGGGTCGGGCAGGGCTTGGTTCACCCCTCCACTTT
-	TRBJ1-4	TRBV7-6	-	CASSLRVGEGEKLFF	TGTGCCAGCAGCTTACGGGTAGGGGAGGGGGAAAAACTGTTTTTT
-	TRBJ2-1	TRBV5-1	-	CASSLELAARHEQFF	TGCGCCAGCAGCTTGGAACTAGCCGCGAGACATGAGCAGTTCTTC
-	TRBJ1-6	TRBV7-2	-	CASSLNGNNSPLHF	TGTGCCAGCAGCTTAAACGGGAACAATTCACCCCTCCACTTT
-	TRBJ2-3	TRBV7-6	TRBD1	CASSHEGGGTGTPDTQYF	TGTGCCAGCAGCCACGAAGGAGGCGGGACAGGGACCCCAGATACGCAGTATTTT
-	TRBJ2-2	TRBV19	TRBD2	CASTPRRWASGGRINTGELFF	TGTGCCAGTACTCCAAGACGGTGGGCTAGCGGGGGCCGAATCAACACCGGGGAGCTGTTTTTT
once	TRBJ2-7	TRBV2	-	CASSEHLKTSSFGHEQYF	TGTGCCAGCAGTGAACACCTTAAAACTAGCTCATTCGGGCACGAGCAGTACTTC
-	TRBJ1-2	TRBV11-1	-	CASSLASNYGYTF	TGTGCCAGCAGCTTAGCCAGTAACTATGGCTACACCTTC
-	TRBJ2-3	TRBV5-1	-	CASSLRGTDTQYF	TGCGCCAGCAGCTTGCGCGGCACAGATACGCAGTATTTT
-	TRBJ2-6	TRBV6-4	-	CASSDSKGAGANVLTF	TGTGCCAGCAGTGACTCGAAAGGGGCTGGGGCCAACGTCCTGACTTTC
-	TRBJ1-2	TRBV14	TRBD1	CASSLRTGNKPYGYTF	TGTGCCAGCAGCCTTCGGACAGGGAACAAACCTTATGGCTACACCTTC
-	TRBJ2-1	TRBV2	-	CASHSPADGGPYNEQFF	TGTGCCAGCCATTCCCCCGCGGACGGGGGGCCTTACAATGAGCAGTTCTTC
once	TRBJ2-3	TRBV5-1	TRBD2	CASSLRLAGGPTDTQYF	TGCGCCAGCAGCTTGCGACTAGCGGGGGGCCCCACAGATACGCAGTATTTT
-	TRBJ2-7	TRBV5-6	-	CASSQQGTGARYQYF	TGTGCCAGCAGCCAGCAGGGGACCGGGGCCCGATATCAGTACTTC
-	TRBJ2-7	TRBV14	-	CASSPSKTRRGQRTPEQYF	TGTGCCAGCAGCCCCTCAAAAACAAGGAGGGGGCAGCGCACCCCCGAGCAGTACTTC
-	TRBJ1-2	TRBV30	-	CAWRWGGGYGYTF	TGTGCCTGGAGGTGGGGGGGAGGCTATGGCTACACCTTC
-	TRBJ2-1	TRBV6-5	-	CASSYGPGDYNEQFF	TGTGCCAGCAGTTATGGCCCCGGGGACTACAATGAGCAGTTCTTC
-	TRBJ2-3	TRBV12-5	TRBD2	CASGLVRVSGGLVTDTQYF	TGTGCTAGTGGTTTGGTACGGGTTAGCGGGGGTTTGGTGACAGATACGCAGTATTTT
-	TRBJ1-2	TRBV6-1	TRBD1	CASSERRQGRDGYTF	TGTGCCAGCAGTGAAAGGAGACAGGGGAGAGATGGCTACACCTTC
-	TRBJ2-5	TRBV27	TRBD1	CASSIRGLQETQYF	TGTGCCAGCAGTATCAGGGGGCTCCAAGAGACCCAGTACTTC
-	TRBJ1-2	TRBV2	-	CASSEAVLWYGYTF	TGTGCCAGCAGTGAAGCGGTGCTATGGTACGGCTACACCTTC
-	TRBJ1-1	TRBV29-1	TRBD1	CSVSDRGEGGTEAFF	TGCAGCGTTTCGGACAGGGGCGAGGGGGGCACTGAAGCTTTCTTT
-	TRBJ2-2	TRBV10-3	TRBD1	CAISPPRTGGTGELFF	TGTGCCATCAGTCCCCCCCGGACAGGGGGCACCGGGGAGCTGTTTTTT
few	TRBJ2-5	TRBV5-1	TRBD2	CASSFLAGAKETQYF	TGCGCCAGCAGCTTTCTAGCGGGGGCCAAAGAGACCCAGTACTTC
once	TRBJ1-2	TRBV30	-	CAWSPRLPSPYGYTF	TGTGCCTGGAGTCCGCGACTGCCGTCCCCCTATGGCTACACCTTC
-	TRBJ2-1	TRBV5-1	TRBD2	CASTGVRGGNNEQFF	TGCGCCAGCACAGGAGTACGGGGGGGCAATAATGAGCAGTTCTTC
-	TRBJ2-7	TRBV5-6	-	CASSHPDYLYYEQYF	TGTGCCAGCAGCCACCCGGACTATCTCTACTACGAGCAGTACTTC
-	TRBJ1-6	TRBV27	-	CASTKKNRAYNSPLHF	TGTGCCAGCACCAAAAAAAACAGGGCTTATAATTCACCCCTCCACTTT